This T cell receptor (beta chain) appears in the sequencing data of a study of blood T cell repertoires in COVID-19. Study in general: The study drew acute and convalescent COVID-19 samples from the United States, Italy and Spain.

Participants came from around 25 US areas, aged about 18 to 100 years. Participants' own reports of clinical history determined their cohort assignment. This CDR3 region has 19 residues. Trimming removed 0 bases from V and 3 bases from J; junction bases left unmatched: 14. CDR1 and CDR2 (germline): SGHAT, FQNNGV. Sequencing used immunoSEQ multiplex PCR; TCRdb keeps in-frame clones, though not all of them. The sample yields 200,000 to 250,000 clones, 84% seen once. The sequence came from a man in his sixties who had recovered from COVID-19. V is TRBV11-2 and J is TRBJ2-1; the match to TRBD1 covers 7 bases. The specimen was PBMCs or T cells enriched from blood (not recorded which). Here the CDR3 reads CASSLDLRRTGTLYNEQFF. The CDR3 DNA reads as TGTGCCAGCAGCTTAGATCTACGGAGGACAGGAACGCTCTACAATGAGCAGTTCTTC.